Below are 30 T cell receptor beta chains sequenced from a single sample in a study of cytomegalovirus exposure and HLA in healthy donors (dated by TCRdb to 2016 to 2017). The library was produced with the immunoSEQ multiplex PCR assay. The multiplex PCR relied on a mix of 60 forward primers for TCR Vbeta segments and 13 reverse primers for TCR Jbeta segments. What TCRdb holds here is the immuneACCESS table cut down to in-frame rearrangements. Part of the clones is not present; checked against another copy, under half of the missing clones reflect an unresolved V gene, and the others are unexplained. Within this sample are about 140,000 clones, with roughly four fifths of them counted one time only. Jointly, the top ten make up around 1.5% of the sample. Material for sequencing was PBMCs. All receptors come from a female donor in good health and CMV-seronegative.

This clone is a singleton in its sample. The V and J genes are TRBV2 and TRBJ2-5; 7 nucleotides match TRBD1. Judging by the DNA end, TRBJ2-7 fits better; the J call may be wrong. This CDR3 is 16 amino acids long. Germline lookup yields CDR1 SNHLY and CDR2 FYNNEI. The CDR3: CASSEPSDRRDDEQYF. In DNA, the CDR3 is TGTGCCAGCAGTGAACCATCGGACAGGAGAGACGACGAGCAGTACTTC.

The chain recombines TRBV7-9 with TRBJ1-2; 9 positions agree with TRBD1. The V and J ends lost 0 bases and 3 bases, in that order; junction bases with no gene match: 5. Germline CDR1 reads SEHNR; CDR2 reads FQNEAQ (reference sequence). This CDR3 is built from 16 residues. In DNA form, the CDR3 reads TGTGCCAGCAGCTTAGCGGGACAGGGAAACCACTATGGCTACACCTTC. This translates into CASSLAGQGNHYGYTF. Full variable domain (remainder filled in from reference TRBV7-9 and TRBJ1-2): DTGVSQNPRHKITKRGQNVTFRCDPISEHNRLYWYRQTLGQGPEFLTYFQNEAQLEKSRLLSDRFSAERPKGSFSTLEIQRTEQGDSAMYLCASSLAGQGNHYGYTFGSGTRLTVV.

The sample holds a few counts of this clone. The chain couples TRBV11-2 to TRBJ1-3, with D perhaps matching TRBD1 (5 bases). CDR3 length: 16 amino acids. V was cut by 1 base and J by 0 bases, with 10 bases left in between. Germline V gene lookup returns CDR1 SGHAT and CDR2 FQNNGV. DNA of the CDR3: TGTGCCAGCAGCTTAGGGACAACTATCTCTGGAAACACCATATATTTT. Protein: CASSLGTTISGNTIYF.

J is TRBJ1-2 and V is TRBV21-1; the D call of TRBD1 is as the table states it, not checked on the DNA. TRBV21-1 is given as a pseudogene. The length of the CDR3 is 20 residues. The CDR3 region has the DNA TGTGCCAGCAGCAAGGGCAAAAAAGTGCCCGTAACAAGGCGCACCTATGGCTACACCTTC. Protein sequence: CASSKGKKVPVTRRTYGYTF.

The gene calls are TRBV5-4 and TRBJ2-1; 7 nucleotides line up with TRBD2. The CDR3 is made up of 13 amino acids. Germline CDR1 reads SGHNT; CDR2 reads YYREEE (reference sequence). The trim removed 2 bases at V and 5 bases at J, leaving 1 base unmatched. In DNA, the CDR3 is TGTGCCAGCAGCTTAGCGGGGAACAATGAGCAGTTCTTC. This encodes CASSLAGNNEQFF.

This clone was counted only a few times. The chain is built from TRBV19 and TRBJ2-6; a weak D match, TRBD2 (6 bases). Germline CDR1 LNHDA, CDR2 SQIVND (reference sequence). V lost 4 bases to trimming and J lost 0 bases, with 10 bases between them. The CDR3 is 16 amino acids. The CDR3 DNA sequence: TGTGCCAGTAGTACGGACGGGAGCTCTGGGGCCAACGTCCTGACTTTC. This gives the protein CASSTDGSSGANVLTF.

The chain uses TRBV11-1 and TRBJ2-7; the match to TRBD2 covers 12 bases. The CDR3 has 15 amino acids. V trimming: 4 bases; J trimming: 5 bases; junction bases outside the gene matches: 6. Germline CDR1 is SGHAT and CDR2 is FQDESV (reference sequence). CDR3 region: CASSSLTSGGDEQYF. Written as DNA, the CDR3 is TGTGCCAGCAGCTCATTGACTAGCGGGGGCGACGAGCAGTACTTC.

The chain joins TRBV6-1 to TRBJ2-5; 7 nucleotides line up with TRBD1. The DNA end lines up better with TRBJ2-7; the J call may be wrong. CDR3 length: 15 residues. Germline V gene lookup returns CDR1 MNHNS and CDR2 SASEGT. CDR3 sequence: CASSERGTGADEQYF. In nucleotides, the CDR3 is TGTGCCAGCAGTGAAAGGGGAACAGGGGCGGACGAGCAGTACTTC.

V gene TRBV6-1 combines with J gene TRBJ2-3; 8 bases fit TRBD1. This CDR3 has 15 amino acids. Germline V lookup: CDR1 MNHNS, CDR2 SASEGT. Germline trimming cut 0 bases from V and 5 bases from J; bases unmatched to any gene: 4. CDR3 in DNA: TGTGCCAGCAGTGAAGCGACAGGGGTACAAGATACGCAGTATTTT. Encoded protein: CASSEATGVQDTQYF.

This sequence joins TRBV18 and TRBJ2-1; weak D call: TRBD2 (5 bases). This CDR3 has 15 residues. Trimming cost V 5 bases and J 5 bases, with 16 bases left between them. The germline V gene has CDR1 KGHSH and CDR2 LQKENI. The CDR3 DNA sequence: TGTGCCAGCTCAGCCCCGAATCCCGGGAACAATGAGCAGTTCTTC. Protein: CASSAPNPGNNEQFF.

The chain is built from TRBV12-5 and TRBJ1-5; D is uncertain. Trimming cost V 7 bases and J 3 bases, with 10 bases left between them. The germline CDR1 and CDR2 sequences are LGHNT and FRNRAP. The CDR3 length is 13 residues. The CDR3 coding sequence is TGTGCTAGTGCCCCCAGGTTCAATCAGCCCCAGCATTTT. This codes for CASAPRFNQPQHF.

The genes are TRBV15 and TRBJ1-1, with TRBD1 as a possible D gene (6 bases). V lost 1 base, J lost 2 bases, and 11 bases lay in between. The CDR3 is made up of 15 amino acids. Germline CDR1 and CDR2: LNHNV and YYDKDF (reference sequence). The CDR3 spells CATSRGDRSNTEAFF. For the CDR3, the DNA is TGTGCCACCAGCAGAGGCGACAGGTCCAACACTGAAGCTTTCTTT.

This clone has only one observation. This CDR3 reads CASSPTSHRTDTQYF. DNA of the CDR3: TGTGCCAGCAGCCCGACATCTCATCGGACAGATACGCAGTATTTT. The rearrangement uses TRBV7-2 and TRBJ2-3; D is uncertain. V lost 5 bases to trimming and J lost 3 bases, with 15 bases between them. The CDR3 totals 15 residues. The V gene's germline CDR1 is SGHTA and CDR2 FQGNSA.

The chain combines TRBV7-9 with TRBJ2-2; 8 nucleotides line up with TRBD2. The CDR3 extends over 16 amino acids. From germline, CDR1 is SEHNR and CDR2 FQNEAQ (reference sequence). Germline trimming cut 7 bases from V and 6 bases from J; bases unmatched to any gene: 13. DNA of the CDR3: TGTGCCAGCATCCCCCCCGGGCGGGAGGCATCCGGGGAGCTGTTTTTT. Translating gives CASIPPGREASGELFF.

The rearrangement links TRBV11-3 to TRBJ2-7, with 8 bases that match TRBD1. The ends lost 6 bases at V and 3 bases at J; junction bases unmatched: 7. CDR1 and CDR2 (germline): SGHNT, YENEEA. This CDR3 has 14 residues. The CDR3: CASSPGQDRYEQYF. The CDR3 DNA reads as TGTGCCAGCAGTCCGGGACAGGACCGCTACGAGCAGTACTTC.

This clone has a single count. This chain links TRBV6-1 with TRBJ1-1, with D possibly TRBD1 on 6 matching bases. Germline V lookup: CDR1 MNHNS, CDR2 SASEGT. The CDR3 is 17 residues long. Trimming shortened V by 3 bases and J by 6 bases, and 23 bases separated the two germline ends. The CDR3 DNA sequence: TGTGCCAGCAGTGATCCGGAACGGGGGGGGCGCGTCGCTGAAGCTTTCTTT. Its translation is CASSDPERGGRVAEAFF.

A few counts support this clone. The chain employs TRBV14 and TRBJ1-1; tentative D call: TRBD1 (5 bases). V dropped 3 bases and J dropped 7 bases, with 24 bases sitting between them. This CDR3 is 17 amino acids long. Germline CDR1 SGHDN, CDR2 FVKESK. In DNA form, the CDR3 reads TGTGCCAGCAGCCAGTGGAAGGGCAACGGGGGTTCCGGTGAAGCTTTCTTT. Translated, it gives CASSQWKGNGGSGEAFF.

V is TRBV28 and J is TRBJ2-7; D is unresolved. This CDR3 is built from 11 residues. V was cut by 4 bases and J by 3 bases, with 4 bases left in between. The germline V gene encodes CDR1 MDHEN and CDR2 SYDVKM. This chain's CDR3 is CASSSYYEQYF. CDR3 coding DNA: TGTGCCAGCAGTTCTTACTACGAGCAGTACTTC.

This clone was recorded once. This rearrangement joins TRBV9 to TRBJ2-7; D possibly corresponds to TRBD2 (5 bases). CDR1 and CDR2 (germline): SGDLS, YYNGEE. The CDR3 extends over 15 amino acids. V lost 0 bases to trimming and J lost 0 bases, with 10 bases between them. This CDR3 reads CASSVEGGFSYEQYF. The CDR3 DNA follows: TGTGCCAGCAGCGTAGAGGGCGGGTTCTCCTACGAGCAGTACTTC.

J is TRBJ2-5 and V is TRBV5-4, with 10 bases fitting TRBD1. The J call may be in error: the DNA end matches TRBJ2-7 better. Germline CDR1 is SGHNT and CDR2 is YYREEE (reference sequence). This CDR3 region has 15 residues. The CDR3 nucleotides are TGTGCCAGCAGCCCGATTGGGACAGGGGCCTACGAGCAGTACTTC. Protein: CASSPIGTGAYEQYF.

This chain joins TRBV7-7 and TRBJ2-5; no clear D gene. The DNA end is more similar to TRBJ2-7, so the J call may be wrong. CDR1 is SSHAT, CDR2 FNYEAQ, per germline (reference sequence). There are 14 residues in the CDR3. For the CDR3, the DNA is TGTGCCAGCAGCCCACAAGGCGGCCTCTACGAGCAGTACTTC. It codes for CASSPQGGLYEQYF.

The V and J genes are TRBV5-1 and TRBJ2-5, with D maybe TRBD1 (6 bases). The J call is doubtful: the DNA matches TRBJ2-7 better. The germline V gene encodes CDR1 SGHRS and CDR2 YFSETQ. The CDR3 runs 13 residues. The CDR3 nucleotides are TGCGCCAGCAGCTTGGCCAGGGGCTACGAGCAGTACTTC. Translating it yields CASSLARGYEQYF.

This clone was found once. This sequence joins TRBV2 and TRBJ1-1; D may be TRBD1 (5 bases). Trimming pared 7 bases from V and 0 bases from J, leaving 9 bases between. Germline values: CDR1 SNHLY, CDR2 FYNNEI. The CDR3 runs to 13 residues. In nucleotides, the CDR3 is TGTGCCAGCAAGGACACGATGAACACTGAAGCTTTCTTT. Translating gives CASKDTMNTEAFF.

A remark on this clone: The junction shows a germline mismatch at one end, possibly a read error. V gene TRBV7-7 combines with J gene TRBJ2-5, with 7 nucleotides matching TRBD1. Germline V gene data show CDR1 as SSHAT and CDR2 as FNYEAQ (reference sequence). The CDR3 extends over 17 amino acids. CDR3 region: CASSLERTGPTQETQYF. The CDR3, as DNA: TGTGCTAGCAGCTTAGAGCGGACAGGCCCAACCCAAGAGACCCAGTACTTC.

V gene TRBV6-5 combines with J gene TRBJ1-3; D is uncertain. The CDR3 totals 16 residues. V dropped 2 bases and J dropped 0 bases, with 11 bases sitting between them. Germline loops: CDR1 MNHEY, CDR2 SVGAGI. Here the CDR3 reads CASSYDGGSSGNTIYF. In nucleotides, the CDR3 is TGTGCCAGCAGTTACGATGGAGGTTCCTCTGGAAACACCATATATTTT.

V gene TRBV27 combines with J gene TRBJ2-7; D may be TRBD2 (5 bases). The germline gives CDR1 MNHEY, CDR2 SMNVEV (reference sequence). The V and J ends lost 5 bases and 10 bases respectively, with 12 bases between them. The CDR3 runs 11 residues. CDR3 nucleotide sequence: TGTGCCAGCAGTCTGGGTGGGAGCCAGTACTTC. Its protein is CASSLGGSQYF.

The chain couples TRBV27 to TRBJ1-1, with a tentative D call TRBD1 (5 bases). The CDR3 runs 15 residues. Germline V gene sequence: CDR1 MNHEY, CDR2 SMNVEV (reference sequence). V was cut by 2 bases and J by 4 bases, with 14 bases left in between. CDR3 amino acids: CASSLVGQGGTEAFF. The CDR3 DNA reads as TGTGCCAGCAGTTTAGTGGGGCAGGGCGGCACTGAAGCTTTCTTT.

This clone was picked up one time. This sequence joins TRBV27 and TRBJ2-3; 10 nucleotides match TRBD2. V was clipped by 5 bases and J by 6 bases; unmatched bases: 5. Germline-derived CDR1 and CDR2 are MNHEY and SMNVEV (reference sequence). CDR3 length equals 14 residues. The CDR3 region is CASSPRLAGDTQYF. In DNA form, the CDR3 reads TGTGCCAGCAGTCCAAGACTAGCGGGCGATACGCAGTATTTT.

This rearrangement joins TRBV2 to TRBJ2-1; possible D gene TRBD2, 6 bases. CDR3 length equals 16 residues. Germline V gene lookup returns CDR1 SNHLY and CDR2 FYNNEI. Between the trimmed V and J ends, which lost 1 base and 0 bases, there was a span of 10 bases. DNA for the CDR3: TGTGCCAGCAGTGAAGATCGGGAGAGCTCCTACAATGAGCAGTTCTTC. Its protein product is CASSEDRESSYNEQFF.

CDR3 DNA: TGTGCCAGCAAACCCGGGACAGGACATAATTCACCCCTCCACTTT. Its protein product is CASKPGTGHNSPLHF. The chain has TRBV19 and TRBJ1-6; 8 bases are shared with TRBD1. The CDR3 runs 15 residues. Trimming cost V 9 bases and J 5 bases; bases outside gene matches: 9. Looked up from germline, CDR1 is LNHDA and CDR2 is SQIVND (reference sequence).